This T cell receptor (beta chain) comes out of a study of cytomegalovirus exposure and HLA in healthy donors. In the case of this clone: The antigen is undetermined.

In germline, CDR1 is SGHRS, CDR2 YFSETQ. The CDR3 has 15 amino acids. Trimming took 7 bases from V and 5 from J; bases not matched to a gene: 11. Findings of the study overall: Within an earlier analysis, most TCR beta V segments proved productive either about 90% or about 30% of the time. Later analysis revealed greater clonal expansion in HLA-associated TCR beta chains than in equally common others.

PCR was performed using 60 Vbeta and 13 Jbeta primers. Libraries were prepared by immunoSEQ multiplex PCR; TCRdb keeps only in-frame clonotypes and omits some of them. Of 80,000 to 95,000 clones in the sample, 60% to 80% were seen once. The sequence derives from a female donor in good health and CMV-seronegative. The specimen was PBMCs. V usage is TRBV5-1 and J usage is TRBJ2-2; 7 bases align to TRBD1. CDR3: CASSLGRGQTGELFF. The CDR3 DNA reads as TGCGCCAGCTCGCTCGGAAGGGGGCAGACCGGGGAGCTGTTTTTT. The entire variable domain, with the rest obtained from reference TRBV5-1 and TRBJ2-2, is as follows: KAGVTQTPRYLIKTRGQQVTLSCSPISGHRSVSWYQQTPGQGLQFLFEYFSETQRNKGNFPGRFSGRQFSNSRSEMNVSTLELGDSALYLCASSLGRGQTGELFFGEGSRLTVL.